The clone carrying this T cell receptor beta chain occurred many times. Its antigen is not identified. The record originates from a study of regulatory T cells in long-lasting Graves disease. Study-wide results and limits: Persistent disease favored TRBV28, TRBJ1-2 and TRBJ2-5.

The time point was: newly diagnosed GD, antithyroid drugs for less than 3 months. There was RNA extracted from PBMCs, and the TCR library was made from it. V was clipped by 7 bases and J by 1 base; unmatched bases: 3. The CDR3 extends over 14 amino acids. Both iRepertoire HTBI primers and Arm-PCR of CDR3 regions were used to build the TCR beta libraries. TCRdb passed the multiplex PCR reads through MiXCR, listing each CDR3 protein once. The sample comprises 350,000 to 500,000 distinct CDR3 sequences, about 14% of which are singletons, and roughly 15% rests with the top ten. This sample also appeared in a second study, on T cells in Graves' hyperthyroidism and ophthalmopathy. That paper states: The hyperthyroidism was newly diagnosed and had lasted under 2 months; the patients were aged 18 to 65.

The gene calls are TRBV12-3 or TRBV12-4 and TRBJ2-3; 9 bases agree with TRBD2. Here the sequenced sample was peripheral blood mononuclear cells (PBMCs), taken at new diagnosis, from a patient treated with antithyroid drugs. This TCR was sampled from a woman aged 50 to 60 with Graves disease. The CDR3 DNA reads as TGTGCCAGCACCAGGACTAGCGGCACAGATACGCAGTATTTT. Translation: CASTRTSGTDTQYF.